Below, 10 T cell receptor beta chains from the same sample are listed, as sequenced in a study of control samples from healthy donors and cancer patients. Assay: immunoSEQ multiplex PCR; the TCRdb copy retains only in-frame clones and omits some. Among about 150,000 clones listed, 75% to 95% were seen once. The sequenced material came from blood. All receptors derive from a woman aged 35 to 49 in good health.

The J gene is TRBJ2-3, the V gene TRBV5-4, with D uncertain. CDR3 length equals 14 residues. Germline V gene sequence: CDR1 SGHNT, CDR2 YYREEE (reference sequence). V dropped 0 bases and J dropped 1 base, with 6 bases sitting between them. The CDR3: CASSLAPGTDTQYF. The CDR3, as DNA: TGTGCCAGCAGCTTGGCCCCAGGCACAGATACGCAGTATTTT.

The V and J genes are TRBV25-1 and TRBJ1-4; a weak D match, TRBD1 (6 bases). CDR3 length: 13 amino acids. Germline V gene data show CDR1 as MGHDK and CDR2 as SYGVNS. The V end lost 8 bases, the J end lost 4 bases, and 11 bases lay between the germline ends. CDR3 residues: CASLGQSNEKLFF. CDR3 nucleotide sequence: TGTGCCAGCTTAGGACAGAGTAATGAAAAACTGTTTTTT. The variable domain in full, with the rest retrieved from reference TRBV25-1 and TRBJ1-4, is EADIYQTPRYLVIGTGKKITLECSQTMGHDKMYWYQQDPGMELHLIHYSYGVNSTEKGDLSSESTVSRIRTEHFPLTLESARPSHTSQYLCASLGQSNEKLFFGSGTQLSVL.

The rearrangement uses TRBV7-2 and TRBJ2-5, with TRBD2 identical over 9 bases. This CDR3 has 16 amino acids. CDR1 is SGHTA, CDR2 FQGNSA, per germline. V dropped 5 bases and J dropped 3; count of bases not matched to a gene: 10. The CDR3 coding sequence is TGTGCCAGCAGCCAACGGGGCGGGGGGGCCGAAGAGACCCAGTACTTC. Translation gives CASSQRGGGAEETQYF.

The chain joins TRBV5-6 to TRBJ2-5; a weak D match, TRBD1 (6 bases). CDR3 length equals 14 residues. CDR1 is SGHDT, CDR2 YYEEEE, per germline. The V and J ends lost 4 bases and 7 bases respectively, with 17 bases between them. For the CDR3, the DNA is TGTGCCAGCAGCACTACGACAGGATCCGGGACCCAGTACTTC. Translated, it gives CASSTTTGSGTQYF.

The chain recombines TRBV28 with TRBJ1-2; TRBD1 agrees at 7 bases. The junction had 15 bases not matched to a gene; V was cut back by 7 bases and J by 7 bases. The length of the CDR3 is 15 residues. CDR1 and CDR2 from the germline V gene are MDHEN and SYDVKM. Written as DNA, the CDR3 is TGTGCCAGCATTCCACCAGGGGGAGGGGCCGGTGGCTACACCTTC. This sequence encodes CASIPPGGGAGGYTF.

V is TRBV2 and J is TRBJ2-1; tentative D call: TRBD2 (6 bases). CDR3 length equals 15 residues. Between the trimmed V and J ends, which lost 1 base and 2 bases, there was a span of 9 bases. CDR1 SNHLY and CDR2 FYNNEI come from the germline V gene. CDR3 loop: CASSEDGGAYNEQFF. The CDR3 coding sequence is TGTGCCAGCAGTGAAGACGGCGGGGCCTACAATGAGCAGTTCTTC.

The sample holds one count of this clone. The rearrangement uses TRBV6-2 or TRBV6-3 and TRBJ2-3; 8 nucleotides agree with TRBD2. Germline loops: CDR1 MNHEY, CDR2 SVGEGT. The CDR3 runs to 15 residues. V shed 6 bases and J 3 bases; nucleotides not matched to a gene: 8. This CDR3 reads CASSYSGVGTDTQYF. The CDR3 nucleotides are TGTGCCAGCAGCTATAGCGGGGTTGGAACAGATACGCAGTATTTT.

The genes are TRBV6-1 and TRBJ2-7; 8 nucleotides match TRBD1. V was clipped by 3 bases and J by 4 bases; unmatched bases: 2. Germline V gene sequence: CDR1 MNHNS, CDR2 SASEGT. The CDR3 has 13 amino acids. The DNA of the CDR3 is TGTGCCAGCAGTGACCGGACAGGGTACGAGCAGTACTTC. This codes for CASSDRTGYEQYF.

CDR3 residues: CASREPTGLEEQYF. In nucleotides, the CDR3 is TGTGCCAGCAGGGAACCGACAGGTCTGGAAGAGCAGTACTTC. The V and J genes are TRBV2 and TRBJ2-7; perhaps TRBD1 as D (6 bases). V lost 6 bases and J lost 7, with 19 bases in between. Per germline, CDR1 SNHLY and CDR2 FYNNEI. This CDR3 spans 14 amino acids.

This clone was seen a single time. The chain links TRBV9 to TRBJ2-3; 8 nucleotides line up with TRBD1. CDR3 size: 13 residues. Germline V lookup: CDR1 SGDLS, CDR2 YYNGEE. The V segment lost 6 bases and the J segment 3 bases; nucleotides outside the gene matches: 3. CDR3 residues: CASTQGATDTQYF. CDR3 nucleotide sequence: TGTGCCAGCACCCAGGGGGCGACAGATACGCAGTATTTT.